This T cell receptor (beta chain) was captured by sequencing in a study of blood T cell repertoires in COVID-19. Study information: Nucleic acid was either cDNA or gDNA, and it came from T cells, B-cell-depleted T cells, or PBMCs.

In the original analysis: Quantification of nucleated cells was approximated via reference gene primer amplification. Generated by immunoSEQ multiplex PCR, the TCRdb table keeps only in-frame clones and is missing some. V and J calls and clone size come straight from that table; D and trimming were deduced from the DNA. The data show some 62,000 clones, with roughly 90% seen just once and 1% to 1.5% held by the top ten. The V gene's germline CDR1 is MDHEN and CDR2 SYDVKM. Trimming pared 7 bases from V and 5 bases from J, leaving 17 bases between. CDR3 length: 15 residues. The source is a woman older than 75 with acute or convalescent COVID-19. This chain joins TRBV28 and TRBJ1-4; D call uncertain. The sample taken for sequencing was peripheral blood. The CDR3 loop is CASTLRGQANEKLFF. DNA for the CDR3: TGTGCCAGCACCTTACGTGGCCAGGCGAATGAAAAACTGTTTTTT.